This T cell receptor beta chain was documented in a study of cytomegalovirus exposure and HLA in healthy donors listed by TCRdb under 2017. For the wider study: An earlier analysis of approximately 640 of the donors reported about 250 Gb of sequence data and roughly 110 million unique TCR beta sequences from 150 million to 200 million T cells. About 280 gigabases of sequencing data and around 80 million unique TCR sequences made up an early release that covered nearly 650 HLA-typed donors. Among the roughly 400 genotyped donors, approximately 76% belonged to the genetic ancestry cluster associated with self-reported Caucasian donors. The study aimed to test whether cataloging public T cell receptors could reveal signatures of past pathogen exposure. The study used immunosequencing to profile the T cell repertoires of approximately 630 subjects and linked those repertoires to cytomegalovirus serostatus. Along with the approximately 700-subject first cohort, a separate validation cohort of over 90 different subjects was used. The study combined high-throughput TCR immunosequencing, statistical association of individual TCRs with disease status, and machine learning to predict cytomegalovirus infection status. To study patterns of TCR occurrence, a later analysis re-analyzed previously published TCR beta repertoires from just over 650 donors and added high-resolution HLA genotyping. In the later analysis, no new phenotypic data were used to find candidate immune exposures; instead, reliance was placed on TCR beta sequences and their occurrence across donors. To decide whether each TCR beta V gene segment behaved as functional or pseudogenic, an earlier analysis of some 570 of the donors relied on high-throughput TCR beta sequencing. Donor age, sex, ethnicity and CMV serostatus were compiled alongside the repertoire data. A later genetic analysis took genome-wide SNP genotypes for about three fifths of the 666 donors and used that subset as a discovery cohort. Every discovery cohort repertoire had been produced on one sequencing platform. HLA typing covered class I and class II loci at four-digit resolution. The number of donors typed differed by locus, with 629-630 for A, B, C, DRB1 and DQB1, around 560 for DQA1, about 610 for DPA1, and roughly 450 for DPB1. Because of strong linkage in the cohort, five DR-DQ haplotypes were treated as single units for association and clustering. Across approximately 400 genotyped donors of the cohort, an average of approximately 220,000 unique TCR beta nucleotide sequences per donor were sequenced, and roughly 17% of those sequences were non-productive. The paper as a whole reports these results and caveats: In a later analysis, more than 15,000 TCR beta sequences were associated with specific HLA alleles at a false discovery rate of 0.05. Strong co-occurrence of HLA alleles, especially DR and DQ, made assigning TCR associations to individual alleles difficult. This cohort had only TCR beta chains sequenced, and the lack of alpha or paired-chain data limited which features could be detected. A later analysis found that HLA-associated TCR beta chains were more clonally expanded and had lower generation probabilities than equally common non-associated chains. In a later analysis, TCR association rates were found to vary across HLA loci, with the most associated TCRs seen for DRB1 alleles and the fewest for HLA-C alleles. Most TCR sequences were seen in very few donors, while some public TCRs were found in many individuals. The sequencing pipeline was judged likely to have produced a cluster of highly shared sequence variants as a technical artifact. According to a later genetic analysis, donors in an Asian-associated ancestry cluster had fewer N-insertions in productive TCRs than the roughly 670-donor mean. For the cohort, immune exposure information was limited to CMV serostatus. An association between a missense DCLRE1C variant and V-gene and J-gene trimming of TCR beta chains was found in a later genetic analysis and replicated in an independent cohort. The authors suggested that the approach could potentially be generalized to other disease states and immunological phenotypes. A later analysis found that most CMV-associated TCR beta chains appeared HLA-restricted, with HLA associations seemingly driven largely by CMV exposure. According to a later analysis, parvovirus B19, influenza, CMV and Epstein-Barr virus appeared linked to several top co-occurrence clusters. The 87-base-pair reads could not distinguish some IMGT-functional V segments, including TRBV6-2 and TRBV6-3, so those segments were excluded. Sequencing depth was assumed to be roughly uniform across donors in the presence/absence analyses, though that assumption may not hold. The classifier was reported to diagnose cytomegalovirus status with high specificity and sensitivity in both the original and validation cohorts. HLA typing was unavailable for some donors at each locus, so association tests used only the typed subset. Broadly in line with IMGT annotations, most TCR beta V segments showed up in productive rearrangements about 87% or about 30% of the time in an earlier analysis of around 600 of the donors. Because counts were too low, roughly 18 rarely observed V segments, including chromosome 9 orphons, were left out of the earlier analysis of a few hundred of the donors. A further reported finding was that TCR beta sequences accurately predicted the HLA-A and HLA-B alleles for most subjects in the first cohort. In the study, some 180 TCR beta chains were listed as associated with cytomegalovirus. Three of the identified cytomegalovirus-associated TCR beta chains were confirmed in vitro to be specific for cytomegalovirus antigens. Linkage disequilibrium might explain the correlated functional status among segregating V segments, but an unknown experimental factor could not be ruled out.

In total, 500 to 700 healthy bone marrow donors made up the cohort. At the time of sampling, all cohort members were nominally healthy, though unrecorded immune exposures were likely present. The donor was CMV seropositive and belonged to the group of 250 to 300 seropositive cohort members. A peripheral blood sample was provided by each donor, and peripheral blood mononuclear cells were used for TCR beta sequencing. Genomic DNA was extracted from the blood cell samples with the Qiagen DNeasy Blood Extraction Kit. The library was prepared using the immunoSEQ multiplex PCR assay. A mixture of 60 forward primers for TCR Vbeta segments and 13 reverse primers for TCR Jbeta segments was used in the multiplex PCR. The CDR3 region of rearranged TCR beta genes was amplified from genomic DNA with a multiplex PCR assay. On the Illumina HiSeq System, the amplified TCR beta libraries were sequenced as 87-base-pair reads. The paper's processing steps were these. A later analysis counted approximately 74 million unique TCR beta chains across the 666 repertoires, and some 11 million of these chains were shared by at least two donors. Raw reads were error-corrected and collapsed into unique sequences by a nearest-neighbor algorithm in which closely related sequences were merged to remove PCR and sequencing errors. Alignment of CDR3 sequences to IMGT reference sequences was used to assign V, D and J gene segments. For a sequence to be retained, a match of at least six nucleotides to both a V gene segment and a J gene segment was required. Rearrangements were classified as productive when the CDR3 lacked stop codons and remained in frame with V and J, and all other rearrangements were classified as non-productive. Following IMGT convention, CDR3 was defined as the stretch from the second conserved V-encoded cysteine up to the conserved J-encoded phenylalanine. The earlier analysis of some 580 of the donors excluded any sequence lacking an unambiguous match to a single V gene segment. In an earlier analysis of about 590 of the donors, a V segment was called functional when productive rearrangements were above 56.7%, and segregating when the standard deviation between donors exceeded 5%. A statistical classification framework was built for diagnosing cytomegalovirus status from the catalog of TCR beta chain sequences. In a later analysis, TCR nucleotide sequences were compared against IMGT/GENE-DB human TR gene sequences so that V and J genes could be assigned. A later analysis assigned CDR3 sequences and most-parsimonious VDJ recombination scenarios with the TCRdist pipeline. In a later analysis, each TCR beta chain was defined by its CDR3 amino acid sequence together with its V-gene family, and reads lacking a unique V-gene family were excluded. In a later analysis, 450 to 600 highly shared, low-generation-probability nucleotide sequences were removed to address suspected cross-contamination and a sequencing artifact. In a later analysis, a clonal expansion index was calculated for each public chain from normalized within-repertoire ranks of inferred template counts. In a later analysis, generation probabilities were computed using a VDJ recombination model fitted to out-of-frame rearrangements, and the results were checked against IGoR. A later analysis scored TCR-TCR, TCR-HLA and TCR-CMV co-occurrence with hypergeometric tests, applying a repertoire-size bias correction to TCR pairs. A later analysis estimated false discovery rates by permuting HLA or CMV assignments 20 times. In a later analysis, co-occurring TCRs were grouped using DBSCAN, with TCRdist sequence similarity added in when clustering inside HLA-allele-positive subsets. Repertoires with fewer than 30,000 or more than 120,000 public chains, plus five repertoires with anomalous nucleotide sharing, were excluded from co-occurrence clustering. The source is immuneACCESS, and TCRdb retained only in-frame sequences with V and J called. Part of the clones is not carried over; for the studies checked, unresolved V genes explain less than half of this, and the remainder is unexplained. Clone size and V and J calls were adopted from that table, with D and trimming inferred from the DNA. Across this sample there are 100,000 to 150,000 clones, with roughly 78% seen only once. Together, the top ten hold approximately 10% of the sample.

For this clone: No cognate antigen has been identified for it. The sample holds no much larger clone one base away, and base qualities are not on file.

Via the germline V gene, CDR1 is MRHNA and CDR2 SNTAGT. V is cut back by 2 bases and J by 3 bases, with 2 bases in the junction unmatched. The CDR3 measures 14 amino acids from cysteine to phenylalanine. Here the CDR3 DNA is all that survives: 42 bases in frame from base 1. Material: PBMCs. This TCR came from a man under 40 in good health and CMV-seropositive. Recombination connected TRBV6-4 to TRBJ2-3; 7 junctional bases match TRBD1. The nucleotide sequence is TGTGCCAGCAGTGACAGGGGGCTGACAGATACGCAGTATTTT. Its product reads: CASSDRGLTDTQYF.